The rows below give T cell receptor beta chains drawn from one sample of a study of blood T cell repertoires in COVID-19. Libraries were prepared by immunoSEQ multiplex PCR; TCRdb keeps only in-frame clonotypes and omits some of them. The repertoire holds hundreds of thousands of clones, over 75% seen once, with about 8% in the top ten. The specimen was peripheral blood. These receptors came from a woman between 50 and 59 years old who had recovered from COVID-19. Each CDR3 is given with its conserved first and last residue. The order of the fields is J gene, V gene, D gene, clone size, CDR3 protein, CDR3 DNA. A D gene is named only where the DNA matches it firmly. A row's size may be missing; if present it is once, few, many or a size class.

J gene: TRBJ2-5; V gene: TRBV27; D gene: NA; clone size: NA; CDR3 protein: CASSLGGGGETQYF; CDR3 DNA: TGTGCCAGCAGTTTAGGAGGTGGGGGGGAGACCCAGTACTTC
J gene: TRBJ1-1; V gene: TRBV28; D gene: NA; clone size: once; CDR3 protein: CASSLDSTEAFF; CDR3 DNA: TGTGCCAGCAGTTTAGACAGCACTGAAGCTTTCTTT
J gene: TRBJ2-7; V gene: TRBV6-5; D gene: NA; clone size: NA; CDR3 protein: CASSPRDKAYEQYF; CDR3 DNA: TGTGCCAGCAGTCCCCGGGATAAGGCATACGAGCAGTACTTC
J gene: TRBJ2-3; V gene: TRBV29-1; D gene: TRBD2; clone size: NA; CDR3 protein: CSALAGSTDTQYF; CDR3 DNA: TGCAGCGCACTAGCGGGATCCACAGATACGCAGTATTTT
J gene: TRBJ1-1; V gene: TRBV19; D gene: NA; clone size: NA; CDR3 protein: CASSGQMNTEAFF; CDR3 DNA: TGTGCCAGTAGTGGGCAGATGAACACTGAAGCTTTCTTT
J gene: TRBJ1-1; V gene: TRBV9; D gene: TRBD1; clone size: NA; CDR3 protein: CASSAGQGLTEAFF; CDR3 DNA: TGTGCCAGCAGCGCAGGACAGGGTTTAACTGAAGCTTTCTTT
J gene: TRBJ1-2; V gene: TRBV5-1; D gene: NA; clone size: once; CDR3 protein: CASSLAAGHRYGYTF; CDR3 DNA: TGCGCCAGCAGCTTGGCCGCGGGTCACCGTTATGGCTACACCTTC
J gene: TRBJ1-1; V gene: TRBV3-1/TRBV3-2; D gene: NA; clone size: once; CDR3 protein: CASSPSAGIGTEAFF; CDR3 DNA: TGTGCCAGCAGCCCATCTGCAGGGATAGGCACTGAAGCTTTCTTT
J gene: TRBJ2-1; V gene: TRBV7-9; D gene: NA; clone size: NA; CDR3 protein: CASSPTGNEQFF; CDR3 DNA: TGTGCCAGCAGCCCTACAGGGAATGAGCAGTTCTTC
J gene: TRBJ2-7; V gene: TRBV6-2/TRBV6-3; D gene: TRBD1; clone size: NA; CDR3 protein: CASSYLQGVGEQYF; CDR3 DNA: TGTGCCAGCAGTTACCTACAGGGGGTGGGCGAGCAGTACTTC
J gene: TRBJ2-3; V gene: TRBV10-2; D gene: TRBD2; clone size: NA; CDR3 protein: CASSEPGLGTDTQYF; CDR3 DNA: TGCGCCAGCAGCGAGCCGGGACTAGGCACAGATACGCAGTATTTT
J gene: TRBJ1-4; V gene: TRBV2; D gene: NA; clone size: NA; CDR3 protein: CASSLAQGYGEKLFF; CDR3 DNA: TGTGCCAGCAGTTTAGCACAGGGTTATGGGGAAAAACTGTTTTTT
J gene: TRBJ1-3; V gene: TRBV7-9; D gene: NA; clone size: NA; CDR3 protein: CASSLTETGFAGNTIYF; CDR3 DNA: TGTGCCAGCAGCCTAACAGAAACAGGTTTTGCAGGAAACACCATATATTTT